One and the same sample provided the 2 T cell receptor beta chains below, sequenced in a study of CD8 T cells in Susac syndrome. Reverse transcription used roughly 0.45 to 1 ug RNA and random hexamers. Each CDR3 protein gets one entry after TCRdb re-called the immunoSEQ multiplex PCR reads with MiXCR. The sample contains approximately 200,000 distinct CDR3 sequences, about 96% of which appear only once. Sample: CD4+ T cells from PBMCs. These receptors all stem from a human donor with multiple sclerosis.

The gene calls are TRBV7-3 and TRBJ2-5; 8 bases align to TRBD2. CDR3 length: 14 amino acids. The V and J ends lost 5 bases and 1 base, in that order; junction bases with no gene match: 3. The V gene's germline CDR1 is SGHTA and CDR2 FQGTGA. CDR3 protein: CASSPGGGQETQYF. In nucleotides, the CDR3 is TGTGCCAGCAGCCCCGGGGGGGGCCAAGAGACCCAGTACTTC.

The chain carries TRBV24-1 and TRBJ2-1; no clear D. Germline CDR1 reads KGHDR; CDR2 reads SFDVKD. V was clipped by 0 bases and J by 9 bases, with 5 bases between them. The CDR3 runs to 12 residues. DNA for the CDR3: TGTGCCACCAGTGATTTGTTGGGTGAGCAGTTCTTC. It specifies CATSDLLGEQFF.